Below, 29 T cell receptor beta chains from the same sample are listed, as sequenced in a study of PD-1 blockade in classical Hodgkin lymphoma. Sequencing used immunoSEQ multiplex PCR; TCRdb keeps in-frame clones, though not all of them. The table records 40,000 to 55,000 clones, roughly 73% of them present only once. Stated time point: cycle 4 day 1 (C4D1), after 6 weeks of nivolumab. Every patient had relapsed following autologous stem cell transplantation, and cohorts differed in brentuximab vedotin exposure. The source material was peripheral blood mononuclear cells (PBMCs), sampled before the fourth cycle of nivolumab. Receptor source: a human donor with classical Hodgkin lymphoma.

The chain carries TRBV2 and TRBJ1-2, with 9 bases that match TRBD1. V shed 6 bases and J 6 bases; nucleotides not matched to a gene: 11. This CDR3 region has 15 residues. CDR1 SNHLY and CDR2 FYNNEI come from the germline V gene. The CDR3, as DNA: TGTGCCAGCAGATTAATAAGGACAGGGGCGGATGGCTACACCTTC. This gives the protein CASRLIRTGADGYTF. Full variable domain (outside the CDR3, taken from reference TRBV2 and TRBJ1-2): EPEVTQTPSHQVTQMGQEVILRCVPISNHLYFYWYRQILGQKVEFLVSFYNNEISEKSEIFDDQFSVERPDGSNFTLKIRSTKLEDSAMYFCASRLIRTGADGYTFGSGTRLTVV.

This rearrangement joins TRBV10-3 to TRBJ2-6, with D perhaps TRBD2 (6 bases). Deletions cut 10 bases from V and 4 bases from J, with 17 bases between. Germline V CDR1 and CDR2: ENHRY, SYGVKD. The CDR3 totals 15 residues. The CDR3 nucleotides read TGTGCCACCCAGCCCTTCAGCGGGGGGGCCAACGTCCTGACTTTC. It is translated as CATQPFSGGANVLTF.

This clone has just a few counts. The chain is built from TRBV7-2 and TRBJ2-5; D is unresolved. This CDR3 spans 13 amino acids. With 1 base removed from V and 2 bases from J, the gap between germline ends came to 5 bases. Germline-derived CDR1 and CDR2 are SGHTA and FQGNSA. This chain's CDR3 is CASSLVQQETQYF. CDR3 nucleotide sequence: TGTGCCAGCAGCTTAGTACAACAAGAGACCCAGTACTTC. The whole variable domain, filled in from reference TRBV7-2 and TRBJ2-5, reads GAGVSQSPSNKVTEKGKDVELRCDPISGHTALYWYRQSLGQGLEFLIYFQGNSAPDKSGLPSDRFSAERTGGSVSTLTIQRTQQEDSAVYLCASSLVQQETQYFGPGTRLLVL.

This clone came up once. This chain connects TRBV30 to TRBJ2-6, with D perhaps matching TRBD2 (6 bases). CDR3 size: 15 residues. CDR1 is GTSNPN and CDR2 is SVGIG in the germline V gene (reference sequence). The V gene lost 2 bases and the J gene lost 5 bases, with 13 bases spanning the gap. The CDR3 loop is CAWSHWGDRANVLTF. The CDR3 DNA sequence: TGTGCCTGGAGTCATTGGGGGGATCGGGCCAACGTCCTGACTTTC.

The rearrangement joins TRBV7-9 to TRBJ2-1; TRBD2 agrees at 8 bases. V shed 5 bases and J 5 bases; nucleotides not matched to a gene: 8. The CDR3 has 15 amino acids. Germline V gene data show CDR1 as SEHNR and CDR2 as FQNEAQ (reference sequence). In nucleotides, the CDR3 is TGTGCCAGCAGCATGGGTAGCGGGGCAAACAATGAGCAGTTCTTC. It translates to CASSMGSGANNEQFF.

V is TRBV5-1 and J is TRBJ1-2; no clear D gene. The CDR3 consists of 15 residues. The ends were cut back, 5 bases at V and 4 bases at J, with 18 bases in the middle. CDR1 SGHRS and CDR2 YFSETQ come from the germline V gene. The CDR3: CASREEPYRVYGYTF. CDR3 nucleotides: TGCGCCAGCAGGGAGGAGCCATATAGAGTCTATGGCTACACCTTC.

The chain's CDR3 is CASSQTGGVGQPQHF. In DNA form, the CDR3 reads TGTGCCAGCTCACAGACAGGGGGCGTGGGACAGCCCCAGCATTTT. The gene calls are TRBV18 and TRBJ1-5, with 10 bases identical to TRBD1. The germline V gene has CDR1 KGHSH and CDR2 LQKENI. The CDR3 runs to 15 residues. With 4 bases clipped from V and 7 bases from J, the junction kept 7 bases outside the gene matches.

This chain links TRBV4-1 with TRBJ2-5; 7 bases match TRBD2. The CDR3 sequence is 16 residues long. V lost 0 bases and J lost 5; bases outside the gene matches: 9. Germline values: CDR1 MGHRA, CDR2 YSYEKL. CDR3 nucleotides: TGCGCCAGCAGCCAAGATTTAAGCGGGGTGGGGGAGACCCAGTACTTC. It translates to CASSQDLSGVGETQYF.

For this clone: At one end the junction does not follow the germline gene, possibly because of a read error. The chain employs TRBV28 and TRBJ2-4; possible D gene TRBD1, 6 bases. The CDR3 totals 12 residues. Germline lookup yields CDR1 MDHEN and CDR2 SYDVKM. The CDR3 nucleotides read TGTGCCAGCAGTTCCAATACAGGGTCCCAGGGCTTC. It yields the protein CASSSNTGSQGF.

Regarding this clone: One junction end does not reproduce the germline sequence, and a read error may be involved. This rearrangement joins TRBV19 to TRBJ1-5, with 10 bases matching TRBD1. This CDR3 has 17 residues. Germline CDR1 is LNHDA and CDR2 is SQIVND (reference sequence). CDR3 nucleotides: TGTGCCAGTAGTTTAGACGGGACAGGGGTTAGCAATCAGCCCCAGCATTTT. Translating it yields CASSLDGTGVSNQPQHF.

V gene TRBV11-3 combines with J gene TRBJ2-2, with a possible D match to TRBD2 (7 bases). The CDR3 is 14 residues long. Trimming took 5 bases from V and 2 from J, leaving 9 bases between them. Germline V gives CDR1 SGHNT, CDR2 YENEEA. The CDR3 reads CASSRGGNTGELFF. The DNA of the CDR3 is TGTGCCAGCAGCAGGGGGGGAAACACCGGGGAGCTGTTTTTT.

This clone has just one count. The chain carries TRBV5-4 and TRBJ2-3, with TRBD1 identical over 7 bases. The CDR3 is made up of 15 amino acids. CDR1 SGHNT and CDR2 YYREEE come from the germline V gene (reference sequence). Trimming at V came to 3 bases and at J to 2 bases, leaving 6 bases not matched to a gene. Here the CDR3 reads CASSSWDSFTDTQYF. CDR3 DNA sequence: TGTGCCAGCAGCTCATGGGACAGTTTCACAGATACGCAGTATTTT.

The chain joins TRBV2 to TRBJ1-1, with a possible D match to TRBD1 (6 bases). V lost 8 bases to trimming and J lost 2 bases, with 12 bases between them. From germline, CDR1 is SNHLY and CDR2 FYNNEI. CDR3 length: 13 residues. Here the CDR3 DNA reads TGTGCCAGCGCCGGGACACGCAACACTGAAGCTTTCTTT. Translating it yields CASAGTRNTEAFF.

The chain carries TRBV5-5 and TRBJ2-7; 15 bases match TRBD2. V trimming: 4 bases; J trimming: 0 bases; junction bases outside the gene matches: 5. Germline V gene sequence: CDR1 SGHKS, CDR2 YYEKEE (reference sequence). The CDR3 totals 17 residues. The CDR3 loop reads CASSGTSGGLSSYEQYF. CDR3 coding DNA: TGTGCCAGCAGCGGGACTAGCGGGGGGCTGAGCTCCTACGAGCAGTACTTC. Looking up the rest from reference TRBV5-5 and TRBJ2-7 gives the full variable domain: DAGVTQSPTHLIKTRGQQVTLRCSPISGHKSVSWYQQVLGQGPQFIFQYYEKEERGRGNFPDRFSARQFPNYSSELNVNALLLGDSALYLCASSGTSGGLSSYEQYFGPGTRLTVT.

This clone was found once. V usage is TRBV5-1 and J usage is TRBJ1-6; D unresolved. Germline CDR1 is SGHRS and CDR2 is YFSETQ. This CDR3 is built from 15 residues. Trimming left V 0 bases short and J 6 bases short, with 10 bases between. The CDR3 DNA follows: TGCGCCAGCAGCTTGGTGGCGGGAGGTAATTCACCCCTCCACTTT. This codes for CASSLVAGGNSPLHF.

The V call is TRBV30, the J call TRBJ1-1; tentative D call: TRBD1 (6 bases). CDR1 GTSNPN and CDR2 SVGIG come from the germline V gene (reference sequence). Trimming pared 1 base from V and 1 base from J, leaving 10 bases between. This CDR3 comprises 14 residues. The CDR3 is CAWSAYRENTEAFF. The CDR3 coding sequence is TGTGCCTGGAGTGCGTACAGGGAGAACACTGAAGCTTTCTTT.

V usage is TRBV30 and J usage is TRBJ2-5, with D perhaps matching TRBD1 (7 bases). This CDR3 has 13 amino acids. From germline, CDR1 is GTSNPN and CDR2 SVGIG (reference sequence). V was cut by 5 bases and J by 2 bases, with 12 bases left in between. CDR3 bases: TGTGCCTGGGACCAGGGGGGTCAAGAGACCCAGTACTTC. It specifies CAWDQGGQETQYF.

The rearrangement uses TRBV30 and TRBJ1-2; unclear D gene. Trimming took off 7 bases at V and 5 bases at J, with 14 bases between the two ends. Germline V gene sequence: CDR1 GTSNPN, CDR2 SVGIG (reference sequence). The CDR3 is 12 residues long. Here the CDR3 DNA reads TGTGCCTCCAACGCAGGCGTTTATGGCTACACCTTC. It specifies CASNAGVYGYTF.

The V and J genes are TRBV6-6 and TRBJ1-1; D gene ambiguous. In germline, CDR1 is MNHNY, CDR2 SVGAGI (reference sequence). The germline V and J ends were trimmed by 0 bases and 7 bases, with 9 bases remaining between them. The CDR3 covers 13 residues. DNA of the CDR3: TGTGCCAGCAGTTACTCCGAATTTGGTGAAGCTTTCTTT. As protein: CASSYSEFGEAFF.

This chain uses TRBV27 with TRBJ1-3, with TRBD1 matching 7 bases. CDR3 size: 13 residues. Germline CDR1 reads MNHEY; CDR2 reads SMNVEV (reference sequence). The V gene end was trimmed by 6 bases and the J gene end by 4 bases; junction bases not matched to a gene: 3. CDR3 loop: CASRGTAGNTIYF. The CDR3 DNA is TGTGCCAGCAGGGGGACAGCAGGAAACACCATATATTTT.

Here the CDR3 reads CASSAPGQGGSPLHF. Here the CDR3 DNA reads TGTGCCAGCAGCGCCCCGGGACAGGGAGGTTCACCCCTCCACTTT. The chain recombines TRBV9 with TRBJ1-6, with 9 bases matching TRBD1. Trimming at V came to 3 bases and at J to 9 bases, leaving 7 bases not matched to a gene. CDR3 size: 15 residues. Looked up from germline, CDR1 is SGDLS and CDR2 is YYNGEE.

The chain couples TRBV6-5 to TRBJ1-4; unclear D gene. Germline V gene data show CDR1 as MNHEY and CDR2 as SVGAGI. Trimming removed 2 bases from V and 13 bases from J, with 17 bases in between. This CDR3 contains 14 residues. CDR3: CASSYAAGVGVLFF. CDR3 DNA: TGTGCCAGCAGTTACGCAGCAGGTGTGGGAGTACTGTTTTTT.

The chain carries TRBV10-3 and TRBJ1-4, with 7 nucleotides matching TRBD1. This CDR3 contains 15 residues. From germline, CDR1 is ENHRY and CDR2 SYGVKD. Trimming removed 6 bases from V and 7 bases from J; junction bases left unmatched: 11. The CDR3 is CAISLNRGESEKLFF. In DNA, the CDR3 is TGTGCCATCAGCCTAAACAGGGGTGAGAGTGAAAAACTGTTTTTT.

The genes are TRBV29-1 and TRBJ2-5; D gene ambiguous. V was cut by 1 base and J by 5 bases, with 11 bases left in between. This CDR3 region has 13 residues. CDR1 and CDR2 (germline): SQVTM, ANQGSEA. This CDR3 is CSVEVQYGETQYF. In DNA form, the CDR3 reads TGCAGCGTTGAAGTTCAGTATGGGGAGACCCAGTACTTC.

The chain uses TRBV28 and TRBJ1-4; the D is unclear. This CDR3 is built from 14 residues. The germline V gene encodes CDR1 MDHEN and CDR2 SYDVKM. The V and J ends lost 8 bases and 7 bases respectively, with 17 bases between them. For the CDR3, the DNA is TGTGCCAGCGCGTCATCAGGAGTAAGTGAAAAACTGTTTTTT. It specifies CASASSGVSEKLFF.

This clone was detected a few times. The rearrangement joins TRBV9 to TRBJ1-2; 7 nucleotides align to TRBD1. After removal of 4 bases from V and 1 base from J, the junction contained 7 bases not matched to a gene. The CDR3 is made up of 15 amino acids. Germline loops: CDR1 SGDLS, CDR2 YYNGEE. CDR3 in DNA: TGTGCCAGCAGCCCACAGGGGACCGTTAACTATGGCTACACCTTC. It is translated as CASSPQGTVNYGYTF.

This clone was counted only a few times. This chain uses TRBV30 with TRBJ1-4; D unclear. Germline CDR1 reads GTSNPN; CDR2 reads SVGIG (reference sequence). V lost 5 bases and J lost 0, with 7 bases in between. This CDR3 has 13 residues. The chain's CDR3 is CAWSRTTNEKLFF. The CDR3, as DNA: TGTGCCTGGTCGAGGACAACTAATGAAAAACTGTTTTTT.

J is TRBJ2-1 and V is TRBV9, with D maybe TRBD1 (6 bases). CDR1 and CDR2 from the germline V gene are SGDLS and YYNGEE. V lost 0 bases and J lost 9, with 22 bases in between. The CDR3 is 17 residues long. The CDR3 here is CASSVGVSQPAQGEQFF. In DNA, the CDR3 is TGTGCCAGCAGCGTAGGCGTCTCCCAACCCGCACAGGGTGAGCAGTTCTTC.

The chain combines TRBV28 with TRBJ1-4; the D gene is possibly TRBD1 (5 bases). Trimming pared 5 bases from V and 4 bases from J, leaving 14 bases between. The CDR3 sequence is 15 residues long. Germline-derived CDR1 and CDR2 are MDHEN and SYDVKM. This CDR3 reads CASSPPNRSNEKLFF. The CDR3 coding sequence is TGTGCCAGCAGTCCGCCAAACAGGAGTAATGAAAAACTGTTTTTT. The full variable domain, in which reference TRBV28 and TRBJ1-4 provide the parts outside the CDR3, is DVKVTQSSRYLVKRTGEKVFLECVQDMDHENMFWYRQDPGLGLRLIYFSYDVKMKEKGDIPEGYSVSREKKERFSLILESASTNQTSMYLCASSPPNRSNEKLFFGSGTQLSVL.